The 3 T cell receptor beta chains below all came from one sample that was sequenced in a study of OX40 agonist ivuxolimab in advanced cancers. The protocol was immunoSEQ multiplex PCR, while the TCRdb copy is restricted to in-frame clones and leaves out a portion. The sample carries 67,000 or so clones, approximately 80% recorded once. The source was CD4+ or CD8+ T cells sorted from blood, collected in a trial of the OX40 agonist ivuxolimab. The receptors shown here come from an adult with an advanced solid tumor such as melanoma, head and neck, liver or kidney cancer.

The V gene is TRBV28, the J gene TRBJ1-5; TRBD1 might be the D (6 bases). With 4 bases removed from V and 4 bases from J, the gap between germline ends came to 14 bases. CDR1 and CDR2 from the germline V gene are MDHEN and SYDVKM. The CDR3 length is 15 residues. CDR3 amino acids: CASSSLRGLNQPQHF. DNA for the CDR3: TGTGCCAGCAGTTCCCTCAGGGGTCTGAATCAGCCCCAGCATTTT. Full variable domain (outside the CDR3, taken from reference TRBV28 and TRBJ1-5): DVKVTQSSRYLVKRTGEKVFLECVQDMDHENMFWYRQDPGLGLRLIYFSYDVKMKEKGDIPEGYSVSREKKERFSLILESASTNQTSMYLCASSSLRGLNQPQHFGDGTRLSIL.

This clone was seen more than once but under ten times. The chain couples TRBV11-2 to TRBJ2-7; tentative D call: TRBD2 (5 bases). This CDR3 contains 16 residues. The V end lost 0 bases, the J end lost 5 bases, and 17 bases lay between the germline ends. Germline values: CDR1 SGHAT, CDR2 FQNNGV. The CDR3 reads CASSLDQELVINEQYF. CDR3 DNA sequence: TGTGCCAGCAGCTTAGATCAGGAACTAGTAATTAACGAGCAGTACTTC.

The gene calls are TRBV18 and TRBJ2-1; D gene unclear. Germline assignment: CDR1 KGHSH and CDR2 LQKENI. V dropped 2 bases and J dropped 0 bases, with 11 bases sitting between them. The CDR3 runs to 16 residues. As DNA, the CDR3 is TGTGCCAGCTCACCAGAAATCAAGAGCTCCTACAATGAGCAGTTCTTC. Translated, it gives CASSPEIKSSYNEQFF. Drawing the rest from reference TRBV18 and TRBJ2-1, the complete variable domain is NAGVMQNPRHLVRRRGQEARLRCSPMKGHSHVYWYRQLPEEGLKFMVYLQKENIIDESGMPKERFSAEFPKEGPSILRIQQVVRGDSAAYFCASSPEIKSSYNEQFFGPGTRLTVL.